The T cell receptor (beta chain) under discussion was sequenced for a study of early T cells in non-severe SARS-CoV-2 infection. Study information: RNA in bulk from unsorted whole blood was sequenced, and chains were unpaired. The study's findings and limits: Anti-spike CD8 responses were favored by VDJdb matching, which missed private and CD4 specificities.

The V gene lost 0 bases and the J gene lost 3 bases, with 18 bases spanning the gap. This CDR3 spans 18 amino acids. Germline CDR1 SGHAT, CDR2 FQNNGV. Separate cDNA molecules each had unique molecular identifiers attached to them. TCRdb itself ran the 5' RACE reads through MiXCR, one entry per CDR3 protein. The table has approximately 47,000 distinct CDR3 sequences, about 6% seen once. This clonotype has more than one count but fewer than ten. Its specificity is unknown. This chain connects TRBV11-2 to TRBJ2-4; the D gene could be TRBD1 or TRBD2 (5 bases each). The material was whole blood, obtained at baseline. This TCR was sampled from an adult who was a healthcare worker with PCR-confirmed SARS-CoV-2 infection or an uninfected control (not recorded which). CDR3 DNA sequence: TGTGCCAGCAGCTTAGATGGGGGAAGGGCGTCAGGCAAAAACATTCAGTACTTC. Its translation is CASSLDGGRASGKNIQYF.